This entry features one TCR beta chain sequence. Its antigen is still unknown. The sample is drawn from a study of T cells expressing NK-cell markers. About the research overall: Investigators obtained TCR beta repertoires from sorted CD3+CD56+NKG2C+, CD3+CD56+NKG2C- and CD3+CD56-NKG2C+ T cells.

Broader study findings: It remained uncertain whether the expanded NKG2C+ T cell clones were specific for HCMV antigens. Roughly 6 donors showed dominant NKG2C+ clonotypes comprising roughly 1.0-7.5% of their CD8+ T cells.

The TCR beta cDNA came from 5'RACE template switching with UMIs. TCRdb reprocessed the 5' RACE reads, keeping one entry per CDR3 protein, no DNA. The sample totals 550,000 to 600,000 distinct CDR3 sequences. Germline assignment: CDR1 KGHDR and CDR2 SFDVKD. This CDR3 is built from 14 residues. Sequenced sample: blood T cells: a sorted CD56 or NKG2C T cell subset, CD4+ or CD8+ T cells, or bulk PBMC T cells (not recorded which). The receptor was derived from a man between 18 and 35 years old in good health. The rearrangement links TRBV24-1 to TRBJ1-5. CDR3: CATSDYTADQPQHF.